These 6 T cell receptor beta chains came from one sample sequenced in a study of T cell responses to AZD1222 COVID-19 vaccine. Data came from immunoSEQ multiplex PCR; TCRdb stores just in-frame clones and leaves some out. Of about 93,000 clones listed, 80% to 90% are singletons. The sample was peripheral blood, taken 28 days after the second AZD1222 dose. These receptors were collected from an adult who received the AZD1222 COVID-19 vaccine.

This chain links TRBV7-2 with TRBJ1-2; no reliable D call. Looked up from germline, CDR1 is SGHTA and CDR2 is FQGNSA. The CDR3 totals 13 residues. The V gene lost 3 bases and the J gene lost 8 bases, with 13 bases spanning the gap. The CDR3 reads CASSFLGMGGYTF. CDR3 DNA: TGTGCCAGCAGCTTTCTGGGAATGGGGGGCTACACCTTC.

The chain joins TRBV19 to TRBJ2-2; TRBD1 might be the D (5 bases). Germline lookup yields CDR1 LNHDA and CDR2 SQIVND (reference sequence). With 9 bases removed from V and 5 bases from J, the gap between germline ends came to 16 bases. This CDR3 spans 14 amino acids. The CDR3 loop is CASVGPSGTGELFF. CDR3 sequence (DNA): TGTGCCAGCGTGGGGCCGTCCGGGACCGGGGAGCTGTTTTTT. Based on the CDR3 plus reference TRBV19 and TRBJ2-2, the full variable domain is DGGITQSPKYLFRKEGQNVTLSCEQNLNHDAMYWYRQDPGQGLRLIYYSQIVNDFQKGDIAEGYSVSREKKESFPLTVTSAQKNPTAFYLCASVGPSGTGELFFGEGSRLTVL.

This clone was detected once. The V and J genes are TRBV19 and TRBJ2-2, with D tentatively TRBD1 (5 bases). This CDR3 is built from 16 residues. Per the germline V gene, CDR1 is LNHDA and CDR2 is SQIVND (reference sequence). Deletions cut 1 base from V and 2 bases from J, with 11 bases between. CDR3 DNA: TGTGCCAGTAGTATAGTTATGACAGCAAACACCGGGGAGCTGTTTTTT. Residues: CASSIVMTANTGELFF.

The chain is built from TRBV5-4 and TRBJ2-4; D is undetermined. Germline V lookup: CDR1 SGHNT, CDR2 YYREEE (reference sequence). Trimming took 0 bases from V and 9 from J, leaving 10 bases between them. The CDR3 covers 13 residues. The CDR3 sequence is CASSLEQSGIQYF. The CDR3, as DNA: TGTGCCAGCAGCTTGGAGCAGTCCGGCATTCAGTACTTC.

CDR3: CASSPLQGNTEAFF. CDR3 in DNA: TGTGCCAGCAGTCCCTTACAGGGGAACACTGAAGCTTTCTTT. The chain joins TRBV27 to TRBJ1-1; perhaps TRBD1 as D (6 bases). Germline CDR1 is MNHEY and CDR2 is SMNVEV (reference sequence). The CDR3 loop spans 14 amino acids. The V end lost 5 bases, the J end lost 1 base, and 11 bases lay between the germline ends.

The chain has TRBV19 and TRBJ1-5, with D unclear. CDR3 length equals 16 residues. V was cut by 3 bases and J by 4 bases, with 16 bases left in between. Germline V gene data show CDR1 as LNHDA and CDR2 as SQIVND (reference sequence). DNA of the CDR3: TGTGCCAGTAGTATGCGAGGGCTTCCCGGTAATCAGCCCCAGCATTTT. Translating it yields CASSMRGLPGNQPQHF.